A single sample is the source of the 2 T cell receptor beta chains below, sequenced in a study of T cells in tuberculosis. Method: immunoSEQ multiplex PCR; TCRdb's copy keeps in-frame clones and lacks some. Of 35,000 to 55,000 clones in the sample, more than 90% were seen once. What was sequenced was PBMCs. The receptors stem from a donor aged 10 to 29 with latent tuberculosis or without tuberculosis infection.

The rearrangement uses TRBV18 and TRBJ1-2; D might be TRBD1 (6 bases). V was clipped by 2 bases and J by 6 bases, with 19 bases between them. The germline V gene encodes CDR1 KGHSH and CDR2 LQKENI. The CDR3 sequence is 16 residues long. In nucleotides, the CDR3 is TGTGCCAGCTCACCAAATCTACAGGGTGGGTCCCATGGCTACACCTTC. The encoded protein is CASSPNLQGGSHGYTF. Looking up the rest from reference TRBV18 and TRBJ1-2 gives the full variable domain: NAGVMQNPRHLVRRRGQEARLRCSPMKGHSHVYWYRQLPEEGLKFMVYLQKENIIDESGMPKERFSAEFPKEGPSILRIQQVVRGDSAAYFCASSPNLQGGSHGYTFGSGTRLTVV.

The chain carries TRBV4-1 and TRBJ1-2, with TRBD1 identical over 12 bases. Germline V gives CDR1 MGHRA, CDR2 YSYEKL. The V segment lost 0 bases and the J segment 3 bases; nucleotides outside the gene matches: 5. The CDR3 is 17 residues long. As DNA, the CDR3 is TGCGCCAGCAGCCAAGACTCCGGGACAGGGGGCCACTATGGCTACACCTTC. This gives the protein CASSQDSGTGGHYGYTF.